This passage covers 32 T cell receptor beta chains from one sample sequenced in a study of human T cells and chemical hapten exposure (dated by TCRdb to 2020 to 2022). The sample's time point label, in plain terms: pre-sensitization, week 0. The sample's treatment or condition label, decoded: therapeutic diphenylcyclopropenone sensitization with weekly scalp DPC. The protocol used for the library was RACE. Reads for this sample came from a NextSeq 500. Starting from the raw public reads, TCRdb applied fastp trimming at Q25, assembled clones with MiXCR and retained in-frame beta chains. Each CDR3 protein gets just one entry, which takes the most common genes and DNA from the rows behind it. For this sample the table gives under 400,000 distinct CDR3 sequences, of which approximately 5.1% were detected only once. Together, the top ten hold around 2.6% of the sample. Sequenced here: whole blood, sampled in connection with sensitization to the hapten diphenylcyclopropenone (DPC). The receptors derive from a woman aged 45 to 65 with alopecia areata. Some clones in this sample may be carry-over from other donors' samples.

This clonotype showed up just a few times. The chain recombines TRBV2 with TRBJ2-3; 7 bases map to TRBD1. With V trimmed by 5 bases and J by 0 bases, 5 bases remained unmatched. This CDR3 is built from 15 residues. Germline V gene data show CDR1 as SNHLY and CDR2 as FYNNEI. CDR3 DNA sequence: TGTGCCAGCAGTCGACAGGGCGGAAGCACAGATACGCAGTATTTT. It encodes CASSRQGGSTDTQYF.

A few counts support this clonotype. This chain joins TRBV6-5 and TRBJ2-2, with TRBD1 matching 7 bases. The ends lost 6 bases at V and 2 bases at J; junction bases unmatched: 6. Germline CDR1 and CDR2: MNHEY and SVGAGI. The CDR3 contains 15 residues. The CDR3, as DNA: TGTGCCAGCAGAAGGAGACAGGGTAACACCGGGGAGCTGTTTTTT. Protein sequence: CASRRRQGNTGELFF.

The chain carries TRBV12-3 or TRBV12-4 and TRBJ1-5; a weak D match, TRBD1 (6 bases). CDR3 size: 17 residues. The germline V and J ends were trimmed by 7 bases and 5 bases, with 24 bases remaining between them. CDR3 amino acids: CASITAGAGLPDQPQHF. CDR3 nucleotides: TGTGCCAGCATCACAGCGGGGGCAGGGCTACCCGATCAGCCCCAGCATTTT.

This clonotype has at least ten counts. The chain has TRBV11-3 and TRBJ2-1, with D perhaps assigned TRBD1 or TRBD2 (5 bases each). Looked up from germline, CDR1 is SGHNT and CDR2 is YENEEA. CDR3 length equals 15 residues. The V and J ends lost 1 base and 5 bases respectively, with 12 bases between them. CDR3: CASSLGGDGNNEQFF. CDR3 coding DNA: TGTGCCAGCAGCTTAGGAGGGGACGGCAACAATGAGCAGTTCTTC.

Ten or more counts support this clonotype. The chain recombines TRBV20-1 with TRBJ1-2; tentatively, D is TRBD1 (6 bases). The germline V gene has CDR1 DFQATT and CDR2 SNEGSKA (reference sequence). CDR3 length: 13 residues. Between the trimmed V and J ends, which lost 6 bases and 5 bases, there was a span of 16 bases. The CDR3: CSAPLLGTYGYTF. CDR3 bases: TGCAGTGCCCCTCTTTTAGGGACATATGGCTACACCTTC.

The chain is built from TRBV7-2 and TRBJ1-3, with a weak D call TRBD1 (5 bases). This CDR3 is built from 14 residues. Germline CDR1 is SGHTA and CDR2 is FQGNSA. Trimming stripped 2 bases from V and 3 bases from J, with 8 bases between. The CDR3 DNA reads TGTGCCAGCAGCTTACGCAGGGATGGAAACACCATATATTTT. Its protein is CASSLRRDGNTIYF.

This clonotype was counted a few times. CDR3: CASSYVLPTNQPQHF. The CDR3 bases are TGTGCCAGCAGTTACGTCCTCCCCACCAATCAGCCCCAGCATTTT. The V call is TRBV6-6, the J call TRBJ1-5; no clear D. The CDR3 has 15 residues. V was trimmed by 2 bases and J by 3 bases, leaving 11 bases between them. Germline CDR1 MNHNY, CDR2 SVGAGI (reference sequence).

This clonotype was observed at least ten times. The gene calls are TRBV7-9 and TRBJ2-7; 8 nucleotides align to TRBD1. The V gene end was trimmed by 6 bases and the J gene end by 5 bases; junction bases not matched to a gene: 12. Germline CDR1 reads SEHNR; CDR2 reads FQNEAQ (reference sequence). The CDR3 is 15 amino acids. CDR3 nucleotides: TGTGCCAGCAGTGACCGGACAGGGTCAATCCACGAGCAGTACTTC. Protein product: CASSDRTGSIHEQYF.

The sample holds a few counts of this clonotype. V usage is TRBV19 and J usage is TRBJ2-1; 13 bases line up with TRBD2. Germline V gene sequence: CDR1 LNHDA, CDR2 SQIVND (reference sequence). This CDR3 is built from 16 residues. V lost 7 bases and J lost 5; bases outside the gene matches: 8. For the CDR3, the DNA is TGTGCCAGTATTAAATCGGGACTAGCGGGGAACAATGAGCAGTTCTTC. This gives the protein CASIKSGLAGNNEQFF.

This clonotype has a handful of counts. The chain couples TRBV7-2 to TRBJ2-5, with D perhaps TRBD1 (6 bases). Trimming removed 5 bases from V and 6 bases from J, with 13 bases in between. This CDR3 contains 13 residues. Germline V lookup: CDR1 SGHTA, CDR2 FQGNSA. The CDR3 DNA sequence: TGTGCCAGCAGCCCCCTGGGGGCTCAGACCCAGTACTTC. It translates to CASSPLGAQTQYF.

This chain uses TRBV4-1 with TRBJ2-3; no reliable D call. Germline lookup yields CDR1 MGHRA and CDR2 YSYEKL. This CDR3 contains 13 residues. The V gene lost 5 bases and the J gene lost 2 bases, with 8 bases spanning the gap. As DNA, the CDR3 is TGCGCCAGCAGCGTAAGCCTCACAGATACGCAGTATTTT. Translating gives CASSVSLTDTQYF.

A few counts support this clonotype. The chain carries TRBV7-9 and TRBJ2-1; TRBD1 agrees at 8 bases. V lost 5 bases, J lost 7 bases, and 7 bases stayed unmatched. CDR1 and CDR2 from the germline V gene are SEHNR and FQNEAQ (reference sequence). CDR3 length: 14 amino acids. This CDR3 is CASSNPTGVNEQFF. The CDR3 nucleotides are TGTGCCAGCAGCAACCCGACAGGGGTGAATGAGCAGTTCTTC.

The chain is built from TRBV28 and TRBJ2-1, with D perhaps being TRBD1 or TRBD2 (7 bases each). The CDR3 is 16 residues long. Trimming took 5 bases from V and 5 from J, leaving 19 bases between them. The germline V gene encodes CDR1 MDHEN and CDR2 SYDVKM. CDR3 region: CASSLRGGGTNNEQFF. DNA of the CDR3: TGTGCCAGCAGTCTCAGGGGGGGCGGAACTAACAATGAGCAGTTCTTC.

This clonotype has ten or more counts. The rearrangement joins TRBV11-2 to TRBJ1-1; D perhaps matches TRBD1 (6 bases). CDR3 length: 12 residues. In germline, CDR1 is SGHAT, CDR2 FQNNGV. V was shortened by 6 bases and J by 6 bases, with 11 bases between the two germline ends. This chain's CDR3 is CASRGGPAEAFF. Written as DNA, the CDR3 is TGTGCCAGCAGGGGGGGGCCCGCTGAAGCTTTCTTT.

The chain has TRBV3-1 and TRBJ2-2; D is ambiguous. This CDR3 is 16 amino acids long. Per the germline V gene, CDR1 is LGHDT and CDR2 is YNNKEL (reference sequence). V lost 1 base to trimming and J lost 2 bases, with 11 bases between them. DNA for the CDR3: TGTGCCAGCAGCCAAGTGCCCGCCGGCAACACCGGGGAGCTGTTTTTT. Translation gives CASSQVPAGNTGELFF.

A few counts support this clonotype. The gene calls are TRBV15 and TRBJ2-2; D is tentatively TRBD1 or TRBD2 (5 bases each). Trimming stripped 1 base from V and 1 base from J, with 19 bases between. CDR1 is LNHNV, CDR2 YYDKDF, per germline (reference sequence). The CDR3 totals 19 residues. CDR3 nucleotide sequence: TGTGCCACCAGCAGAGTCAAGGGGACGACCGACCTGAACACCGGGGAGCTGTTTTTT. It translates to CATSRVKGTTDLNTGELFF.

This clonotype appeared many times. The chain is built from TRBV7-9 and TRBJ1-3; 9 bases map to TRBD1. Looked up from germline, CDR1 is SEHNR and CDR2 is FQNEAQ (reference sequence). This CDR3 contains 16 residues. Losses at the gene ends were 5 bases for V and 0 bases for J; bases not matched to a gene: 5. The CDR3 DNA reads as TGTGCCAGCAGCACCGGGACAGGGCTCTCTGGAAACACCATATATTTT. Protein product: CASSTGTGLSGNTIYF.

The gene calls are TRBV20-1 and TRBJ1-1; no clear D gene. The length of the CDR3 is 13 residues. Germline loops: CDR1 DFQATT, CDR2 SNEGSKA (reference sequence). Trimming took off 4 bases at V and 0 bases at J, with 9 bases between the two ends. The CDR3 region is CSAKDTMNTEAFF. In DNA, the CDR3 is TGCAGTGCTAAGGATACAATGAACACTGAAGCTTTCTTT.

This clonotype was recorded many times. CDR3 nucleotide sequence: TGTGCCAGCATTACCGTGGGGGGGAGCAATCAGCCCCAGCATTTT. Translated: CASITVGGSNQPQHF. The rearrangement uses TRBV28 and TRBJ1-5; a possible D gene is TRBD1 (5 bases). The CDR3 consists of 15 residues. Trimming pared 7 bases from V and 1 base from J, leaving 14 bases between. The germline CDR1 and CDR2 sequences are MDHEN and SYDVKM.

This clonotype was detected ten times or more. This chain links TRBV20-1 with TRBJ2-7; 10 bases line up with TRBD2. The length of the CDR3 is 13 residues. Germline loops: CDR1 DFQATT, CDR2 SNEGSKA (reference sequence). The junction had 6 bases not matched to a gene; V was cut back by 4 bases and J by 6 bases. CDR3 residues: CSAMDGTSVEQYF. CDR3 nucleotides: TGCAGTGCTATGGACGGGACTAGCGTCGAGCAGTACTTC.

This clonotype was found a few times. A much larger clone is a single base away; this may be a read error. This chain connects TRBV28 to TRBJ1-6; no clear D gene. Germline V gene data show CDR1 as MDHEN and CDR2 as SYDVKM. There are 15 residues in the CDR3. The ends were cut back, 2 bases at V and 4 bases at J, with 9 bases in the middle. CDR3 residues: CASSLRAGYNSPLHF. The CDR3 coding sequence is TGTGCCAGCAGTTTACGGGCAGGTTATAATTCACCCCTCCACTTT.

This clonotype was seen only a few times. The V and J genes are TRBV20-1 and TRBJ2-7, with D maybe TRBD2 (6 bases). Germline V gene data show CDR1 as DFQATT and CDR2 as SNEGSKA (reference sequence). Trimming removed 5 bases at V and 5 bases at J, with 13 bases between. This CDR3 has 12 residues. The CDR3 here is CSAVSGLDEQYF. CDR3 coding DNA: TGCAGTGCTGTGTCGGGACTTGACGAGCAGTACTTC.

In its sample, this clonotype was seen a few times. The CDR3 coding sequence is TGTGCCAGCTGGACGGGAGAGACGCAGTATTTT. Its protein product is CASWTGETQYF. V and J are TRBV27 and TRBJ2-3, with D tentatively TRBD2 (6 bases). V dropped 8 bases and J dropped 9 bases, with 12 bases sitting between them. This CDR3 comprises 11 residues. Per the germline V gene, CDR1 is MNHEY and CDR2 is SMNVEV (reference sequence).

This clonotype was detected only a few times. The gene calls are TRBV12-3 or TRBV12-4 and TRBJ2-1; a weak D match, TRBD1 (5 bases). Trimming removed 6 bases at V and 9 bases at J, with 15 bases between. This CDR3 spans 13 amino acids. The CDR3 region has the DNA TGTGCCAGCAGGATTTTAGGGGTGGGTGAGCAGTTCTTC. Protein: CASRILGVGEQFF.

This clonotype was recorded at least ten times. This chain joins TRBV27 and TRBJ1-2; D is unresolved. V lost 3 bases and J 0 bases, leaving 5 bases between the germline ends. CDR1 is MNHEY, CDR2 SMNVEV, per germline (reference sequence). CDR3 length: 13 residues. Here the CDR3 reads CASSLRANYGYTF. Here the CDR3 DNA reads TGTGCCAGCAGTTTGAGAGCTAACTATGGCTACACCTTC.

This clonotype was found a few times. This sequence joins TRBV6-6 and TRBJ2-1, with TRBD2 matching 9 bases. With 3 bases clipped from V and 4 bases from J, the junction kept 7 bases outside the gene matches. The germline gives CDR1 MNHNY, CDR2 SVGAGI (reference sequence). This CDR3 has 16 amino acids. CDR3 region: CASSYVVAGVYNEQFF. CDR3 coding DNA: TGTGCCAGCAGTTATGTAGTAGCGGGGGTTTACAATGAGCAGTTCTTC.

This clonotype was counted at least ten times. The chain carries TRBV4-3 and TRBJ2-3; maybe TRBD2 (5 bases). The CDR3 runs 13 residues. Germline CDR1 reads LGHNA; CDR2 reads YSLEER. The V and J ends lost 4 bases and 4 bases respectively, with 9 bases between them. The CDR3 sequence is CASSRMRADTQYF. CDR3 nucleotides: TGCGCCAGCAGCCGGATGCGGGCAGATACGCAGTATTTT.

This clonotype was counted ten times or more. The V and J genes are TRBV20-1 and TRBJ2-3; TRBD2 agrees at 12 bases. The germline CDR1 and CDR2 sequences are DFQATT and SNEGSKA (reference sequence). V shed 2 bases, J shed 5 bases, and the junction held 14 bases outside the gene matches. This CDR3 contains 18 residues. CDR3 DNA: TGCAGTGCTAGAAAGCCTAAACCGGGACTAGCGGGTAGAGATACGCAGTATTTT. Amino acids: CSARKPKPGLAGRDTQYF.

The chain links TRBV25-1 to TRBJ2-6, with 7 bases aligning to TRBD1. Germline CDR1 is MGHDK and CDR2 is SYGVNS. V lost 1 base to trimming and J lost 0 bases; unmatched junction nucleotides: 3. This CDR3 is built from 17 residues. CDR3 nucleotides: TGTGCCAGCAGTGAATTGAGGGGGCACTCTGGGGCCAACGTCCTGACTTTC. It specifies CASSELRGHSGANVLTF.

The V gene is TRBV20-1, the J gene TRBJ2-7; tentatively, D is TRBD1 (5 bases). V lost 5 bases, J lost 3 bases, and 14 bases lay in between. The CDR3 contains 13 residues. Germline-derived CDR1 and CDR2 are DFQATT and SNEGSKA (reference sequence). In DNA, the CDR3 is TGCAGTGCTTCTTCGGACAATTTCTACGAGCAGTACTTC. Protein: CSASSDNFYEQYF.

This clonotype was observed a handful of times. The chain combines TRBV2 with TRBJ1-3; possible D gene TRBD1, 5 bases. V was pared by 7 bases and J by 0 bases, with 13 bases between. Looked up from germline, CDR1 is SNHLY and CDR2 is FYNNEI. The length of the CDR3 is 15 residues. The CDR3: CASTLGRSSGNTIYF. CDR3 DNA sequence: TGTGCCAGCACCCTGGGGCGAAGCTCTGGAAACACCATATATTTT. Full variable domain (missing parts from reference TRBV2 and TRBJ1-3): EPEVTQTPSHQVTQMGQEVILRCVPISNHLYFYWYRQILGQKVEFLVSFYNNEISEKSEIFDDQFSVERPDGSNFTLKIRSTKLEDSAMYFCASTLGRSSGNTIYFGEGSWLTVV.

This clonotype was detected ten times or more. This chain uses TRBV5-1 with TRBJ1-2, with D possibly being TRBD1 (5 bases). Germline V gene data show CDR1 as SGHRS and CDR2 as YFSETQ. Trimming removed 4 bases from V and 2 bases from J, with 12 bases in between. This CDR3 is 14 amino acids long. Here the CDR3 DNA reads TGCGCCAGCAGCCAGTCCGGGGGAAACTATGGCTACACCTTC. It specifies CASSQSGGNYGYTF.